Reported below is one T cell receptor beta chain. The authors used around 3,800 ng of total RNA per TCR library. During cDNA synthesis, UMIs that each contained a 6-nucleotide sample barcode were added by means of template switching. TCRdb reprocessed the 5' RACE reads and reports one entry per CDR3 protein, with no DNA. The repertoire shows some 450,000 distinct CDR3 sequences; the top ten hold about 2.4%. The CDR3 is 13 residues long. Germline values: CDR1 DFQATT, CDR2 SNEGSKA (reference sequence). The entry originates in a study of monozygotic twins with inflammatory bowel disease. Investigators extracted total RNA from whole blood and did not sort T cells.

Sequencing used blood. The clonotype was recovered from a human donor with ulcerative colitis or Crohn's disease, or a healthy co-twin of an affected twin (not recorded which). The chain carries TRBV20-1 and TRBJ1-5. The CDR3 sequence: CSARGTTSQPQHF.